This T cell receptor (beta chain) was profiled in a study of cytotoxic CD8 clonotypes in ibrutinib-treated CLL. CDR3 length: 15 residues. V lost 0 bases, J lost 4 bases, and 12 bases lay in between. Germline CDR1 LNHNV, CDR2 YYDKDF (reference sequence). Sequencing was performed with immunoSEQ multiplex PCR; in TCRdb, only in-frame clones are kept and a portion is missing. Here the sample spans around 70,000 clones, around four fifths being singletons. Source: PBMCs, taken after 24 months of ibrutinib treatment. This TCR was recovered from a human donor with chronic lymphocytic leukemia. V and J are TRBV15 and TRBJ2-5; D is possibly TRBD2 (6 bases). As DNA, the CDR3 is TGTGCCACCAGCAGAGATACCGGGAGTGGAGAGACCCAGTACTTC. Residues: CATSRDTGSGETQYF.